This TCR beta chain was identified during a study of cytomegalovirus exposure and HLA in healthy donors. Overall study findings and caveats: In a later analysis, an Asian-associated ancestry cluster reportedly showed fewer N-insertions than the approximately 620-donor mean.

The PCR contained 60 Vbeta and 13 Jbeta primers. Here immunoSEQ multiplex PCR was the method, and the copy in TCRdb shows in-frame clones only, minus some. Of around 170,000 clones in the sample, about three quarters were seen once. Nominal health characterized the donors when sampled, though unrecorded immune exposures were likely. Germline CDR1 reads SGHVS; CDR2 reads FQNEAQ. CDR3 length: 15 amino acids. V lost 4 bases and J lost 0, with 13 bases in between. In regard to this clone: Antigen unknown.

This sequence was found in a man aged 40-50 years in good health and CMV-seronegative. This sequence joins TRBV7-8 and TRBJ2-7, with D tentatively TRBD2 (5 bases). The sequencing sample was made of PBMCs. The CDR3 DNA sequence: TGTGCCAGCAGCTCTTCCGGGATCAGCTCCTACGAGCAGTACTTC. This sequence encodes CASSSSGISSYEQYF. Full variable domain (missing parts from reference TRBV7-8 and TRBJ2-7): GAGVSQSPRYKVAKRGQDVALRCDPISGHVSLFWYQQALGQGPEFLTYFQNEAQLDKSGLPSDRFFAERPEGSVSTLKIQRTQQEDSAVYLCASSSSGISSYEQYFGPGTRLTVT.